This TCR beta chain was found in a study of T cell responses to AZD1222 COVID-19 vaccine. The study's findings and limits: A reported finding is that nearly half of spike-specific TCRs target unmutated variant regions. Elevations in Spike-specific TCR breadth and depth followed administration of two AZD1222 doses. It should be noted that donors were predominantly white British and more often female, and clonal diversity was possibly underestimated.

This table comes from immunoSEQ multiplex PCR, and its TCRdb copy is limited to in-frame clones, with some not included. The repertoire holds about 120,000 clones, with about 91% as singletons. Germline values: CDR1 SGHAT, CDR2 FQNNGV. The V end lost 1 base, the J end lost 6 bases, and 12 bases lay between the germline ends. The CDR3 spans 15 residues. As regards this clone: Its target is unknown.

The TCR originated in an adult in good health. The V call is TRBV11-2, the J call TRBJ2-2; D unclear. The input for sequencing was peripheral blood, taken on day 0 of AZD1222 vaccination. The CDR3 region is CASSLVPDSAGELFF. The CDR3 DNA sequence: TGTGCCAGCAGCTTAGTCCCGGATTCGGCCGGGGAGCTGTTTTTT.